Listed here are 18 T cell receptor beta chains from one sample, sequenced in a study of T cell repertoires in cytomegalovirus infection. TCRdb redid the calling of the reads with MiXCR, one entry per CDR3 protein. The table lists some 700,000 distinct CDR3 sequences, roughly a third of them singletons. Material for sequencing was PBMCs. These TCRs come from a human donor in good health (CMV status not recorded). Some clones in this sample may be carry-over from other donors' samples.

The chain has TRBV27 and TRBJ1-2, with 7 bases aligning to TRBD1. The CDR3 runs 15 residues. Germline V gene lookup returns CDR1 MNHEY and CDR2 SMNVEV (reference sequence). After removal of 2 bases from V and 4 bases from J, the junction contained 7 bases not matched to a gene. The CDR3 reads CASSLTGGGGYGYTF. CDR3 nucleotides: TGTGCCAGCAGTTTAACGGGAGGGGGCGGCTATGGCTACACCTTC.

This clonotype has ten or more counts. The chain carries TRBV28 and TRBJ1-5; D gene unclear. V shed 5 bases and J shed 0 bases, with 5 bases lying between them. The CDR3 has 13 residues. Germline V lookup: CDR1 MDHEN, CDR2 SYDVKM. CDR3 in DNA: TGTGCCAGCAGTCTACATAGCAATCAGCCCCAGCATTTT. Protein sequence: CASSLHSNQPQHF.

This clonotype was counted only a few times. Mismatch with germline at one junction end may stem from a read error. V gene TRBV6-5 combines with J gene TRBJ1-6, with D maybe TRBD1 (5 bases). There are 16 residues in the CDR3. The germline V gene encodes CDR1 MNHEY and CDR2 SVGAGI. The CDR3 DNA sequence: TGTGCCAGTAGTTACTCGATGGCAGGGATCGATTCACCCCTCCACTTT. The encoded protein is CASSYSMAGIDSPLHF.

The chain combines TRBV19 with TRBJ2-7; the D gene is possibly TRBD2 (5 bases). The CDR3 is 15 amino acids. Germline V CDR1 and CDR2: LNHDA, SQIVND (reference sequence). V lost 6 bases to trimming and J lost 2 bases, with 17 bases between them. CDR3 residues: CASSLRAGLAYEQYF. The DNA for the CDR3 is TGTGCCAGTAGCCTACGCGCAGGACTGGCCTACGAGCAGTACTTC.

The rearrangement uses TRBV4-1 and TRBJ2-7; D is ambiguous. V lost 4 bases to trimming and J lost 3 bases, with 13 bases between them. CDR3 length equals 14 residues. Germline CDR1 is MGHRA and CDR2 is YSYEKL. CDR3 sequence reads: CASSPLQGHYEQYF. The CDR3 nucleotides read TGCGCCAGCAGCCCACTCCAAGGGCACTACGAGCAGTACTTC.

This clonotype was seen many times. The CDR3 DNA sequence: TGTGCCAGCAGCGACCTCCTATCCCCAAAAGCTTTCTTT. Protein product: CASSDLLSPKAFF. This chain links TRBV28 with TRBJ1-1, with D hard to call. V gave up 6 bases and J gave up 9 bases, with 17 bases separating them. The germline CDR1 and CDR2 sequences are MDHEN and SYDVKM. The CDR3 contains 13 residues.

The genes are TRBV12-3 or TRBV12-4 and TRBJ2-1, with TRBD1 matching over 7 bases. V lost 1 base to trimming and J lost 9 bases; unmatched junction nucleotides: 6. The CDR3 totals 14 residues. The CDR3 DNA is TGTGCCAGCAGTTTAGGGCTAGGGGGCGGTGAGCAGTTCTTC. Translated: CASSLGLGGGEQFF.

This clonotype has just a few counts. The gene calls are TRBV28 and TRBJ1-5, with TRBD1 matching over 9 bases. Looked up from germline, CDR1 is MDHEN and CDR2 is SYDVKM. This CDR3 has 20 residues. The J segment lost 5 bases and the V segment lost 1 base, leaving 18 bases of the junction unmatched. CDR3 bases: TGTGCCAGCAGTTTATATTCGGCGGGTGTAGTGACAGGGGGTTATCAGCCCCAGCATTTT. It codes for CASSLYSAGVVTGGYQPQHF.

This clonotype was seen a few times. The CDR3 nucleotides read TGTGCCACCGCCTCGGGGGGCTCATCCTACGAGCAGTACTTC. It specifies CATASGGSSYEQYF. The chain is built from TRBV24-1 and TRBJ2-7; a possible D gene is TRBD2 (7 bases). The germline V gene has CDR1 KGHDR and CDR2 SFDVKD. This CDR3 region has 14 residues. Trimming shortened V by 9 bases and J by 1 base, and 15 bases separated the two germline ends.

This clonotype was recorded many times. The rearrangement uses TRBV6-2 or TRBV6-3 and TRBJ1-1; D unresolved. Germline V gene data show CDR1 as MNHEY and CDR2 as SVGEGT. V was pared by 11 bases and J by 0 bases, with 10 bases between. The CDR3 consists of 12 residues. For the CDR3, the DNA is TGTGCCTCCCGAGATTTGAACACTGAAGCTTTCTTT. Its translation: CASRDLNTEAFF.

This chain joins TRBV20-1 and TRBJ2-3, with D perhaps assigned TRBD1 or TRBD2 (6 bases each). Trimming took off 1 base at V and 0 bases at J, with 11 bases between the two ends. Germline CDR1 reads DFQATT; CDR2 reads SNEGSKA (reference sequence). The CDR3 extends over 15 amino acids. The CDR3 spells CSARGGALSTDTQYF. CDR3 in DNA: TGCAGTGCTAGAGGGGGGGCTCTAAGCACAGATACGCAGTATTTT.

This chain uses TRBV10-3 with TRBJ2-7; D might be TRBD2 (6 bases). The V gene's germline CDR1 is ENHRY and CDR2 SYGVKD. The CDR3 has 15 amino acids. Trimming left V 5 bases short and J 2 bases short, with 16 bases between. The CDR3 here is CAISYVERVPYEQYF. The CDR3 DNA follows: TGTGCCATCAGTTACGTAGAGCGGGTGCCCTACGAGCAGTACTTC.

The rearrangement joins TRBV29-1 to TRBJ1-2; TRBD1 might be the D (5 bases). Germline CDR1 and CDR2: SQVTM and ANQGSEA. The CDR3 is made up of 12 amino acids. Trimming shortened V by 1 base and J by 5 bases, and 8 bases separated the two germline ends. The CDR3 reads CSVEGRQYGYTF. The DNA of the CDR3 is TGCAGCGTTGAAGGGAGACAGTATGGCTACACCTTC.

The table lists this clonotype with a count of one. J is TRBJ1-1 and V is TRBV20-1; 7 nucleotides match TRBD1. Germline V lookup: CDR1 DFQATT, CDR2 SNEGSKA (reference sequence). V lost 1 base, J lost 6 bases, and 5 bases stayed unmatched. The CDR3 consists of 13 residues. The CDR3 DNA follows: TGCAGTGCTAGAGTTGGCACAGGGGCTGAAGCTTTCTTT. Translation gives CSARVGTGAEAFF.

This clonotype was seen repeatedly, ten times or more. This sequence joins TRBV5-4 and TRBJ1-4, with D hard to call. The CDR3 is made up of 13 amino acids. Between the trimmed V and J ends, which lost 0 bases and 10 bases, there was a span of 10 bases. CDR1 and CDR2 from the germline V gene are SGHNT and YYREEE (reference sequence). CDR3 residues: CASSLVGDGKLFF. DNA for the CDR3: TGTGCCAGCAGCTTGGTCGGAGATGGAAAACTGTTTTTT. Together with reference TRBV5-4 and TRBJ1-4, the CDR3 gives the full variable domain: ETGVTQSPTHLIKTRGQQVTLRCSSQSGHNTVSWYQQALGQGPQFIFQYYREEENGRGNFPPRFSGLQFPNYSSELNVNALELDDSALYLCASSLVGDGKLFFGSGTQLSVL.

V usage is TRBV14 and J usage is TRBJ2-1; TRBD2 aligns across 9 bases. V dropped 0 bases and J dropped 4; count of bases not matched to a gene: 7. Germline CDR1 SGHDN, CDR2 FVKESK. The CDR3 is made up of 17 amino acids. The CDR3 DNA sequence: TGTGCCAGCAGCCAAGAAACGCGGGGGGGCCATTACAATGAGCAGTTCTTC. The encoded protein is CASSQETRGGHYNEQFF.

The chain employs TRBV11-2 and TRBJ2-7, with TRBD1 as a possible D gene (6 bases). The length of the CDR3 is 16 residues. V was clipped by 5 bases and J by 1 base, with 18 bases between them. Germline CDR1 SGHAT, CDR2 FQNNGV. The CDR3 bases are TGTGCCAGCAGCGCCACTACAGGGAGTGGTTCCTACGAGCAGTACTTC. Protein product: CASSATTGSGSYEQYF.

This chain connects TRBV23-1 to TRBJ2-7, with a weak D call TRBD1 (5 bases). TRBV23-1 falls under the ORF class, with uncertain function. The germline V and J ends were trimmed by 2 bases and 6 bases, with 14 bases remaining between them. The CDR3 length is 14 residues. The CDR3 region is CASSQNLGVVEQYF. In DNA form, the CDR3 reads TGCGCCAGCAGTCAAAATTTAGGGGTGGTCGAGCAGTACTTC.